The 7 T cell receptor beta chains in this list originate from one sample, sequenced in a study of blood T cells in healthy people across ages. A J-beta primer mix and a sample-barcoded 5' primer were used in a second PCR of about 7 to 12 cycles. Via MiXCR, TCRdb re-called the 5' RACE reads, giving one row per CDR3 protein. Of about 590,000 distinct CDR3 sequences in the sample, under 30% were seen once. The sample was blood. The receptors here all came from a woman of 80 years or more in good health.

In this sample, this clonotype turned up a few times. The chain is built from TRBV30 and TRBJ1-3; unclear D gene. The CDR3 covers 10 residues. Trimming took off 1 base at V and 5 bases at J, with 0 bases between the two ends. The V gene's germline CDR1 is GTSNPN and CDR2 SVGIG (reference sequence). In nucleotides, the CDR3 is TGTGCCTGGAGTGGAAACACCATATATTTT. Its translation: CAWSGNTIYF.

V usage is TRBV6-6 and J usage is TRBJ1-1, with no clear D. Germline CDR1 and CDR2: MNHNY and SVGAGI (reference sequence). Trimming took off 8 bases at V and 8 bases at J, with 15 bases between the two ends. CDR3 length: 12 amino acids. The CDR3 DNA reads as TGTGCCAGCCAGGACCAGGCTCCGGAAGCTTTCTTT. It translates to CASQDQAPEAFF.

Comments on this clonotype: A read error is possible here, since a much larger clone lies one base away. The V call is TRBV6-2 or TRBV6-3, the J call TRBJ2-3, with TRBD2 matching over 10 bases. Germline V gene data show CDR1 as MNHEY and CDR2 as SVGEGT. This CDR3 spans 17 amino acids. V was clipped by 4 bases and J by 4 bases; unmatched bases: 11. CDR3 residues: CASSFRVAGGVADTQYF. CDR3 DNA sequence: TGTGCCAGCAGTTTCAGAGTAGCGGGGGGTGTCGCAGATACGCAGTATTTT.

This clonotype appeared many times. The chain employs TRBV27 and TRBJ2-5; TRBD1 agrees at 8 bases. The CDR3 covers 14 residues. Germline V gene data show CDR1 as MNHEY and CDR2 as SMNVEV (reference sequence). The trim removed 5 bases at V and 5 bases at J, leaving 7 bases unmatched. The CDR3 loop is CASSGNRGLETQYF. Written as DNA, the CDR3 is TGTGCCAGCAGTGGAAACAGGGGGTTGGAGACCCAGTACTTC.

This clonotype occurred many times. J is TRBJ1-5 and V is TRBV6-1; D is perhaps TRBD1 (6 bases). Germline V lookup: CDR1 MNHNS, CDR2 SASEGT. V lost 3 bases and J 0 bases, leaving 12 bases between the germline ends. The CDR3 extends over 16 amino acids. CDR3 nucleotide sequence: TGTGCCAGCAGTGAGAGGACAGCCTATAGCAATCAGCCCCAGCATTTT. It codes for CASSERTAYSNQPQHF.

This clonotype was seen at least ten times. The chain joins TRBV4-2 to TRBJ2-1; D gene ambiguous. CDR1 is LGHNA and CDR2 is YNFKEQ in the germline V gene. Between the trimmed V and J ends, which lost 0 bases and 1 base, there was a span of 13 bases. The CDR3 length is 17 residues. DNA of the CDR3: TGTGCCAGCAGCCAAGATCGGAATAGAGCTTCCTACAATGAGCAGTTCTTC. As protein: CASSQDRNRASYNEQFF.

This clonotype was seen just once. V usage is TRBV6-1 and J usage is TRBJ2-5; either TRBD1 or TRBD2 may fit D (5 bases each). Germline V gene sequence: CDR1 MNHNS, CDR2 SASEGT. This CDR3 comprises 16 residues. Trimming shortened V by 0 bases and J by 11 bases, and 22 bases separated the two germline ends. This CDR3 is CASSEAFGTIYNGQYF. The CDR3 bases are TGTGCCAGCAGTGAAGCGTTCGGGACCATATACAATGGGCAGTACTTC.